These T cell receptor beta chains were read from a single sample in a study of blood T cell repertoires in COVID-19. Repertoires were generated with immunoSEQ multiplex PCR, while TCRdb's copy carries only in-frame clones and drops some. The sample has about 140,000 clones; roughly four fifths are singletons. The sequenced sample consisted of peripheral blood. These receptors all come from a woman aged 60-70 years with acute or convalescent COVID-19. Each CDR3 is given without its conserved first and last residue. The D gene is left open where the match is weak.

TRBJ2-2 TRBD2 TRBV7-6 ASSLATAGGPVTGELF
TRBJ2-7 TRBD2 TRBV6-6 ASRIAGGSPEQY
TRBJ2-7 TRBD2 TRBV3-1/TRBV3-2 ASSPSSGGNWGYEQY
TRBJ2-7 . TRBV29-1 SVEGSASSYEQY
TRBJ2-1 TRBD2 TRBV6-5 ASSYGLAEYNEQF
TRBJ2-7 TRBD2 TRBV4-1 ASSQIAGTGYEQY
TRBJ2-3 TRBD2 TRBV2 ASLAGISTDTQY
TRBJ2-1 TRBD2 TRBV27 ASGVPPGGNEQF
TRBJ2-5 TRBD1 TRBV9 ASSPLGQGGETQY
TRBJ1-5 TRBD1 TRBV4-1 ASSQAEQGAGQPQH
TRBJ2-7 TRBD2 TRBV29-1 SVSGLAGIGYEQY
TRBJ2-7 TRBD2 TRBV5-1 ASSLGGLAEYEQY